This T cell receptor (beta chain) was retrieved from a study of T cell changes during pregnancy in multiple sclerosis (dated by TCRdb to between 2018 and 2021). At the level of the whole study: In women with multiple sclerosis, the researchers looked at how the T cell repertoire shifted as pregnancy progressed.

A remark on this clone: What antigen it recognizes has not been identified. Base qualities were left out, and no much larger clone turns up one base away.

CDR1 MNHNY and CDR2 SVGAGI were looked up in the germline V gene (reference sequence). The CDR3 contains 13 residues, cysteine and phenylalanine counted. The read is trimmed to its CDR3 DNA, 39 bases read in frame from base 1. V lost 5 bases and J lost 0 bases; the stretch between them is 7 bases long. Libraries were constructed by the immunoSEQ multiplex PCR assay. The immuneACCESS repertoire file appears here via TCRdb, limited to in-frame rearrangements. These files lack a portion of the clones; in checked studies, under half of the deficit traces to unresolved V genes, and the cause of the others is not known. A total of under 130,000 clones appear in this sample, around nine tenths of them only once. 0.8% to 1% of the sample is taken by the ten largest.

This TCR was recovered from a female donor with multiple sclerosis, enrolled in a pregnancy study. The sequences come from peripheral blood, collected after pregnancy. The chain uses TRBV6-6 and TRBJ2-5; the best D guess is TRBD1, with 5 bases matching. The DNA sequence is as follows: TGTGCCAGCAGTCGACAGTACCAAGAGACCCAGTACTTC. Translated, it gives CASSRQYQETQYF.